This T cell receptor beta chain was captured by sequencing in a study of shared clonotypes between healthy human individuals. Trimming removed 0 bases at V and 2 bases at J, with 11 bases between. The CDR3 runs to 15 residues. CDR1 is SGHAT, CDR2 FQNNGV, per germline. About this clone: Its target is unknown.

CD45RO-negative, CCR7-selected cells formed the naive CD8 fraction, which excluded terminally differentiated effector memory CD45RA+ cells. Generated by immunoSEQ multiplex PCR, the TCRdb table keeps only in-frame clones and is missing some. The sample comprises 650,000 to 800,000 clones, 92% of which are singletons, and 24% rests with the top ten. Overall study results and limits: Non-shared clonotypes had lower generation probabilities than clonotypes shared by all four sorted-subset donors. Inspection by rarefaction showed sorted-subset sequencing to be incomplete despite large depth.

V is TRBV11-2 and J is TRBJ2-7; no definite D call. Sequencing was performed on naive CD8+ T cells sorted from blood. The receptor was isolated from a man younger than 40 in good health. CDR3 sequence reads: CASSLDLDITYEQYF. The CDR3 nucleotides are TGTGCCAGCAGCTTAGACCTTGACATAACCTACGAGCAGTACTTC.